This T cell receptor beta chain was found in a study of T-cell memory formation after mild COVID-19. TCRdb passed the 5' RACE reads through MiXCR, listing each CDR3 protein once. Of hundreds of thousands of distinct CDR3 sequences detected, more than 15% appear once; the ten largest clones hold 20% to 25%. The CDR3 length is 15 residues. Germline CDR1 reads LGHNA; CDR2 reads YSLEER. Trimming pared 0 bases from V and 2 bases from J, leaving 8 bases between. This clonotype came up a few times. The V call is TRBV4-3, the J call TRBJ2-1; D possibly corresponds to TRBD1 (5 bases). This sequence was found in a young man who had mild COVID-19 (a few samples of this study predate the infection). Cell type and time point are not known. The sequencing sample was made of PBMCs or a T cell subset sorted from them (not recorded which). This chain's CDR3 is CASSQDWTPYNEQFF. The CDR3 nucleotides are TGCGCCAGCAGCCAAGATTGGACACCCTACAATGAGCAGTTCTTC.